The 24 T cell receptor beta chains below all came from one sample that was sequenced in a study of early stage breast cancer tumors. Using immunoSEQ multiplex PCR, the repertoire was profiled, and TCRdb retains in-frame clones only, with some absent. The table records thousands of clones, under 70% of them present only once. The source material was normal breast tissue next to the tumor. The source of these receptors is a person aged 55 to 69 with breast cancer.

The chain joins TRBV7-2 to TRBJ1-1; no definite D call. This CDR3 has 14 residues. The germline V gene has CDR1 SGHTA and CDR2 FQGNSA. Between the trimmed V and J ends, which lost 5 bases and 1 base, there was a span of 11 bases. CDR3 residues: CASSKRRENTEAFF. The CDR3 DNA reads as TGTGCCAGCAGCAAGCGACGGGAGAACACTGAAGCTTTCTTT.

The chain has TRBV6-6 and TRBJ2-2; D perhaps matches TRBD1 (6 bases). V was shortened by 5 bases and J by 0 bases, with 7 bases between the two germline ends. The CDR3 spans 14 residues. Germline values: CDR1 MNHNY, CDR2 SVGAGI (reference sequence). The CDR3 sequence is CASSRQANTGELFF. CDR3 nucleotide sequence: TGTGCCAGCAGTCGACAGGCGAACACCGGGGAGCTGTTTTTT.

The chain recombines TRBV5-6 with TRBJ2-5; 9 bases match TRBD2. The CDR3 runs to 13 residues. Unmatched junction bases numbered 10, after V lost 3 bases and J lost 13 bases. CDR1 SGHDT and CDR2 YYEEEE come from the germline V gene. CDR3 in DNA: TGTGCCAGCAGCTCCGGGACTAGCTCCCCCGCGTACTTC. It translates to CASSSGTSSPAYF.

This clone has only a few counts. This chain connects TRBV5-1 to TRBJ1-6, with D perhaps matching TRBD1 (5 bases). Germline lookup yields CDR1 SGHRS and CDR2 YFSETQ. Trimming shortened V by 7 bases and J by 1 base, and 15 bases separated the two germline ends. The CDR3 totals 16 residues. As DNA, the CDR3 is TGCGCCAGCGCCACCCTCGGGGCATCCTATAATTCACCCCTCCACTTT. This codes for CASATLGASYNSPLHF.

The gene calls are TRBV6-6 and TRBJ1-1, with D unclear. Trimming removed 7 bases at V and 8 bases at J, with 8 bases between. The germline CDR1 and CDR2 sequences are MNHNY and SVGAGI (reference sequence). This CDR3 spans 10 amino acids. The CDR3 DNA follows: TGTGCCAGCAACGGAGAGGAAGCTTTCTTT. It translates to CASNGEEAFF.

The chain employs TRBV7-3 and TRBJ2-2; D not resolved. The germline V gene encodes CDR1 SGHTA and CDR2 FQGTGA. CDR3 length: 15 residues. V was cut by 0 bases and J by 3 bases, with 8 bases left in between. The CDR3 DNA follows: TGTGCCAGCAGCTTAACATCTAGGGACACCGGGGAGCTGTTTTTT. Translating gives CASSLTSRDTGELFF.

The chain combines TRBV19 with TRBJ1-1; D gene ambiguous. The CDR3 contains 12 residues. Germline values: CDR1 LNHDA, CDR2 SQIVND (reference sequence). V lost 9 bases and J 4 bases, leaving 12 bases between the germline ends. DNA of the CDR3: TGTGCCAGCATCGACGTGGGCACTGAAGCTTTCTTT. Translating gives CASIDVGTEAFF.

The chain combines TRBV12-2 with TRBJ2-3. TRBV12-2 is classified as a pseudogene. CDR3 size: 15 residues. The CDR3 DNA reads TGTGCAAGTCTCCTTGGTGGTTCCCGCACAGATACGCAGTATTTT. Its translation: CASLLGGSRTDTQYF.

This clone has just a few counts. V gene TRBV7-9 combines with J gene TRBJ2-5; possibly TRBD2 for D (7 bases). Germline V gives CDR1 SEHNR, CDR2 FQNEAQ (reference sequence). Trimming removed 1 base from V and 4 bases from J, with 13 bases in between. CDR3 length: 15 residues. In nucleotides, the CDR3 is TGTGCCAGCAGCTTAGAGGGGGGGACAAGAGAGACCCAGTACTTC. It translates to CASSLEGGTRETQYF.

A single count supports this clone. The gene calls are TRBV5-1 and TRBJ2-5; TRBD1 matches 8 bases. The V gene end was trimmed by 3 bases and the J gene end by 4 bases; junction bases not matched to a gene: 8. The CDR3 is made up of 15 amino acids. CDR1 is SGHRS and CDR2 is YFSETQ in the germline V gene. The CDR3 is CASSSPGQGPETQYF. CDR3 coding DNA: TGCGCCAGCAGCTCCCCCGGACAGGGCCCAGAGACCCAGTACTTC.

The V gene is TRBV7-2, the J gene TRBJ1-4; 8 nucleotides line up with TRBD1. CDR3 length equals 15 residues. Losses at the gene ends were 5 bases for V and 2 bases for J; bases not matched to a gene: 4. Germline lookup yields CDR1 SGHTA and CDR2 FQGNSA. The CDR3 region is CASSAYRGTNEKLFF. In DNA form, the CDR3 reads TGTGCCAGCAGCGCGTACAGGGGGACTAATGAAAAACTGTTTTTT.

This clone occurred a few times. The chain uses TRBV6-4 and TRBJ1-2; 8 bases line up with TRBD1. Trimming at V came to 9 bases and at J to 0 bases, leaving 3 bases not matched to a gene. This CDR3 has 13 residues. Per the germline V gene, CDR1 is MRHNA and CDR2 is SNTAGT. The CDR3: CARGQASNYGYTF. CDR3 nucleotides: TGTGCCAGGGGACAGGCGTCTAACTATGGCTACACCTTC.

This clone was seen a few times. The chain has TRBV7-6 and TRBJ2-2; the D is unclear. CDR1 and CDR2 from the germline V gene are SGHVS and FNYEAQ. The CDR3 consists of 12 residues. The V and J ends lost 5 bases and 5 bases respectively, with 6 bases between them. The CDR3 nucleotides read TGTGCCAGCAGCAGAATTACCGGGGAGCTGTTTTTT. This encodes CASSRITGELFF.

This clone appeared a few times. The chain is built from TRBV7-3 and TRBJ2-7; 8 positions match TRBD2. This CDR3 has 14 amino acids. CDR1 and CDR2 from the germline V gene are SGHTA and FQGTGA. With V trimmed by 5 bases and J by 6 bases, 9 bases remained unmatched. This CDR3 reads CASSPAGGESEQYF. The CDR3 DNA reads TGTGCCAGCAGCCCGGCGGGAGGAGAAAGCGAGCAGTACTTC.

The chain is built from TRBV5-1 and TRBJ1-2; D is unclear. The V end lost 0 bases, the J end lost 3 bases, and 6 bases lay between the germline ends. The CDR3 loop spans 13 amino acids. The germline CDR1 and CDR2 sequences are SGHRS and YFSETQ. The CDR3 spells CASSLDSDYGYTF. CDR3 bases: TGCGCCAGCAGCTTGGACAGTGACTATGGCTACACCTTC.

The chain recombines TRBV4-2 with TRBJ1-1; weak D call: TRBD1 (5 bases). Trimming removed 4 bases at V and 8 bases at J, with 8 bases between. This CDR3 comprises 11 residues. Germline CDR1 reads LGHNA; CDR2 reads YNFKEQ. CDR3 DNA sequence: TGTGCCAGCAGCCCGGGGGTGGAAGCTTTCTTT. This gives the protein CASSPGVEAFF.

The chain couples TRBV6-6 to TRBJ1-4; 8 nucleotides line up with TRBD1. The germline V gene has CDR1 MNHNY and CDR2 SVGAGI (reference sequence). Trimming at V came to 2 bases and at J to 8 bases, leaving 1 base not matched to a gene. The CDR3 spans 13 residues. DNA for the CDR3: TGTGCCAGCAGTTACACAGGGGGGGAAAAACTGTTTTTT. Translated, it gives CASSYTGGEKLFF.

The V and J genes are TRBV19 and TRBJ2-7; D ambiguous. V was clipped by 8 bases and J by 2 bases, with 13 bases between them. The CDR3 has 13 amino acids. Germline V lookup: CDR1 LNHDA, CDR2 SQIVND (reference sequence). The CDR3 protein is CASGPGLAYEQYF. As DNA, the CDR3 is TGTGCCAGTGGCCCCGGGCTAGCCTACGAGCAGTACTTC.

Only a few counts were recorded for this clone. The chain has TRBV29-1 and TRBJ1-1, with TRBD1 matching over 8 bases. There are 11 residues in the CDR3. Germline values: CDR1 SQVTM, CDR2 ANQGSEA. With 4 bases clipped from V and 7 bases from J, the junction kept 2 bases outside the gene matches. CDR3 loop: CSVGTGGEAFF. Written as DNA, the CDR3 is TGCAGCGTTGGAACAGGGGGTGAAGCTTTCTTT.

This chain joins TRBV7-2 and TRBJ2-7, with D hard to call. In germline, CDR1 is SGHTA, CDR2 FQGNSA. V dropped 6 bases and J dropped 0 bases, with 12 bases sitting between them. The CDR3 has 14 amino acids. CDR3 in amino acids: CASSSTQSSYEQYF. Here the CDR3 DNA reads TGTGCCAGCAGTTCTACACAAAGCTCCTACGAGCAGTACTTC. The full variable domain, with the rest looked up from reference TRBV7-2 and TRBJ2-7, is GAGVSQSPSNKVTEKGKDVELRCDPISGHTALYWYRQSLGQGLEFLIYFQGNSAPDKSGLPSDRFSAERTGGSVSTLTIQRTQQEDSAVYLCASSSTQSSYEQYFGPGTRLTVT.

This chain connects TRBV5-1 to TRBJ1-6; TRBD1 might be the D (6 bases). Germline CDR1 is SGHRS and CDR2 is YFSETQ. The CDR3 has 15 amino acids. V dropped 6 bases and J dropped 7 bases, with 17 bases sitting between them. CDR3 residues: CASKGEGGGNSPLHF. The CDR3 DNA reads as TGCGCCAGCAAGGGTGAAGGGGGAGGCAATTCACCCCTCCACTTT.

This chain uses TRBV7-9 with TRBJ1-2; D possibly corresponds to TRBD1 (5 bases). V dropped 6 bases and J dropped 3 bases, with 11 bases sitting between them. The CDR3 has 13 amino acids. The germline gives CDR1 SEHNR, CDR2 FQNEAQ (reference sequence). CDR3 sequence reads: CASRPTGDYGYTF. DNA of the CDR3: TGTGCCAGCAGGCCTACGGGGGACTATGGCTACACCTTC.

The genes are TRBV5-1 and TRBJ2-2; D is ambiguous. The CDR3 is made up of 15 amino acids. Trimming shortened V by 2 bases and J by 0 bases, and 8 bases separated the two germline ends. Germline V lookup: CDR1 SGHRS, CDR2 YFSETQ. In DNA form, the CDR3 reads TGCGCCAGCAGCTTCGGACGGGCGAACACCGGGGAGCTGTTTTTT. The encoded protein is CASSFGRANTGELFF.

The chain combines TRBV27 with TRBJ2-5, with 8 positions matching TRBD1. The ends lost 5 bases at V and 2 bases at J; junction bases unmatched: 4. Germline V gene lookup returns CDR1 MNHEY and CDR2 SMNVEV (reference sequence). This CDR3 contains 14 residues. CDR3 loop: CASSTDRAQETQYF. The CDR3, as DNA: TGTGCCAGCAGTACGGACAGGGCACAAGAGACCCAGTACTTC.